This entry concerns a single T cell receptor beta chain. The antigen is not known. V lost 4 bases and J 7 bases, leaving 17 bases between the germline ends. Germline CDR1 SGHTA, CDR2 FQGNSA. The CDR3 runs to 14 residues. The data were taken from a study of blood T cells in healthy people across ages. A second PCR of roughly 7 to 11 cycles used a sample-barcoded 5' primer and a J-beta primer mix. Individual samples furnished no less than 2.5 million CDR3-containing paired-end reads apiece. TCRdb re-analysed the 5' RACE reads in MiXCR, keeping a single row per CDR3 protein. The sample lists 800,000 to 900,000 distinct CDR3 sequences; 55% to 65% were seen once. Study-level points and caveats: Estimated diversity, derived from one million T cells, was regarded as an underestimate.

This TCR was recovered from a man aged 25-45 years in good health. V gene TRBV7-2 combines with J gene TRBJ2-7, with D maybe TRBD1 (6 bases). The sequenced material came from blood. This CDR3 is CASSSPYRVGEQYF. CDR3 nucleotides: TGTGCCAGCAGCTCGCCTTACAGGGTGGGGGAGCAGTACTTC.